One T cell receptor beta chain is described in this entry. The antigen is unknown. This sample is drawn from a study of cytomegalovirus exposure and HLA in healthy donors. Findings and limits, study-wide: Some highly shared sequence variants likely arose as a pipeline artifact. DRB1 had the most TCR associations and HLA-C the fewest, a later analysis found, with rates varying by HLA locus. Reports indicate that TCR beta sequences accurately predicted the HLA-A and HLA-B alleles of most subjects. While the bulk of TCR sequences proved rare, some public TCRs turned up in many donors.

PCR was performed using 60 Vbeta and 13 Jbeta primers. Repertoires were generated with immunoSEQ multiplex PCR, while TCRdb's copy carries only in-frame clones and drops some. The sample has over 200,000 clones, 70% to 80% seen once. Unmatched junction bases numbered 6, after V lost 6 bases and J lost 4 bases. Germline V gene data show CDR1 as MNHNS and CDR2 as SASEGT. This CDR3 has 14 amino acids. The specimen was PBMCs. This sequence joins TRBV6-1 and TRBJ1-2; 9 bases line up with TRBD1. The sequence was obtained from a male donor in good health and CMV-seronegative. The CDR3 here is CASRIQGAIYGYTF. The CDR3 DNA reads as TGTGCCAGCAGGATACAGGGGGCAATCTATGGCTACACCTTC.